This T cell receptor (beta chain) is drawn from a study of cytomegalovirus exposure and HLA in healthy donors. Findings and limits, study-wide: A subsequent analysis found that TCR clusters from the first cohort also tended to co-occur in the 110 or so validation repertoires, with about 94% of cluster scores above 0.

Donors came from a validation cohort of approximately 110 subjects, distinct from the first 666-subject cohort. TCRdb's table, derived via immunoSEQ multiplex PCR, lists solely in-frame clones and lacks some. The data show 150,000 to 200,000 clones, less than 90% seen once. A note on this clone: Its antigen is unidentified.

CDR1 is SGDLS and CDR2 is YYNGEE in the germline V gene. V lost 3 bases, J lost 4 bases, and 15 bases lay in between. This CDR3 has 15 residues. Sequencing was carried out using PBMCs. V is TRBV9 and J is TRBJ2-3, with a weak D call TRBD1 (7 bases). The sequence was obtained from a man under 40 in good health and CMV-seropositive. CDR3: CASSEGGGGADTQYF. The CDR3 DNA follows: TGTGCCAGCAGCGAGGGAGGAGGGGGCGCAGATACGCAGTATTTT.